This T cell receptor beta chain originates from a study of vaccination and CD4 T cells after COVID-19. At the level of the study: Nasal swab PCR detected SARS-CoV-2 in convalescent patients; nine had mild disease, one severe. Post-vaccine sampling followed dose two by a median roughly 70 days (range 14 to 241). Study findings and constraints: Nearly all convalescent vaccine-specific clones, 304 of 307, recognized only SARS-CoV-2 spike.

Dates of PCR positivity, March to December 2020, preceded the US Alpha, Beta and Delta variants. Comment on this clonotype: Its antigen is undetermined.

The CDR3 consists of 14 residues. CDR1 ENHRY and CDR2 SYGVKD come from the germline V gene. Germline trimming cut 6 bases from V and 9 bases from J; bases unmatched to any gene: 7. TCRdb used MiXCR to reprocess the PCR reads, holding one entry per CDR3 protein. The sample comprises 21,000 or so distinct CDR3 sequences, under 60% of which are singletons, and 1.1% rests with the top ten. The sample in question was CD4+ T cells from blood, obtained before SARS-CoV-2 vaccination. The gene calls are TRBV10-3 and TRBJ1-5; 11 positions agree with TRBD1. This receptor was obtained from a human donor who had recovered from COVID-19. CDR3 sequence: CAISQDRGRTPQHF. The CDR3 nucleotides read TGTGCCATCAGCCAGGACAGGGGGCGGACGCCCCAGCATTTT.